This T cell receptor beta chain was identified in a study of neurological immune-mediated disorders. As for the study in general: Secondary progressive cases numbered 3 among the roughly 35 multiple sclerosis patients, while the other 31 were relapsing-remitting. Study conclusions and caveats: The absence of any CDR3 amino acid sequence shared by expanded clones across subjects suggests that repertoires were private in all groups.

TCRdb processed the 5' RACE reads anew with MiXCR; each CDR3 protein has one entry. The sample has roughly 70,000 distinct CDR3 sequences, approximately 5.2% seen once; the top ten hold about 2.7%. At least ten counts were recorded for this clonotype. What it recognizes is unknown. There are 14 residues in the CDR3. In germline, CDR1 is SGHTA, CDR2 FQGNSA. Deletions cut 5 bases from V and 4 bases from J, with 12 bases between. The sequenced sample consisted of PBMCs. The J gene is TRBJ1-5, the V gene TRBV7-2; D is ambiguous. The clonotype comes from a woman aged 25-40 years with multiple sclerosis. The CDR3 sequence: CASSGNLGNQPQHF. In DNA, the CDR3 is TGTGCCAGCAGCGGAAACCTAGGGAATCAGCCCCAGCATTTT. The whole variable domain, remainder taken from reference TRBV7-2 and TRBJ1-5, is GAGVSQSPSNKVTEKGKDVELRCDPISGHTALYWYRQSLGQGLEFLIYFQGNSAPDKSGLPSDRFSAERTGGSVSTLTIQRTQQEDSAVYLCASSGNLGNQPQHFGDGTRLSIL.